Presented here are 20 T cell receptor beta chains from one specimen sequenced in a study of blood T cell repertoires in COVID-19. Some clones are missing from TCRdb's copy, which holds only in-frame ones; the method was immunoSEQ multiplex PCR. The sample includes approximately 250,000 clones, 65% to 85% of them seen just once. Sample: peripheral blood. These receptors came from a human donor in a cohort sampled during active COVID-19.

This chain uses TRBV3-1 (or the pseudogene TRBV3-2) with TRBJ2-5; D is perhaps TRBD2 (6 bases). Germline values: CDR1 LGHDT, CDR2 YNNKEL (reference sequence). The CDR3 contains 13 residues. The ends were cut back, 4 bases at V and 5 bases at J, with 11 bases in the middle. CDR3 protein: CASSRSGSETQYF. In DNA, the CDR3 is TGTGCCAGCAGCCGGAGCGGGTCTGAGACCCAGTACTTC.

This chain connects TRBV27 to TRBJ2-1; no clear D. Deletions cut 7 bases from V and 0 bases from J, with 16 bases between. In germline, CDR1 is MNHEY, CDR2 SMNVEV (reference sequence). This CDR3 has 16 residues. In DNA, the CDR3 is TGTGCCAGCACCGGAGTAGACCTATTCTCCTACAATGAGCAGTTCTTC. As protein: CASTGVDLFSYNEQFF.

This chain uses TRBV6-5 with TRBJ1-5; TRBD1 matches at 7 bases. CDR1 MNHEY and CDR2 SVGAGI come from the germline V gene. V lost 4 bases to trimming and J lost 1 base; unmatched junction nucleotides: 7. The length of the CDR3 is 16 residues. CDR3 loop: CASSSDYRGSNQPQHF. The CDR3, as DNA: TGTGCCAGCAGTTCCGATTACAGGGGAAGCAATCAGCCCCAGCATTTT.

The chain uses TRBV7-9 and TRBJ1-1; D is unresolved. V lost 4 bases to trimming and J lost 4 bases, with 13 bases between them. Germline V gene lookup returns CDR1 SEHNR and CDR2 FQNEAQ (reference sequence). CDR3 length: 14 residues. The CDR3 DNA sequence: TGTGCCAGCAGCTATCTCTTCAGATCCACTGAAGCTTTCTTT. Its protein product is CASSYLFRSTEAFF.

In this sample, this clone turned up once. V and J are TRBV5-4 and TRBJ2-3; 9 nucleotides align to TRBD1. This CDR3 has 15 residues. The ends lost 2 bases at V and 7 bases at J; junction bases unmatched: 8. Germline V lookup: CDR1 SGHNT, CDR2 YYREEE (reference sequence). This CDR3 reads CASSFSGTGRNTQYF. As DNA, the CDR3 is TGTGCCAGCAGCTTTTCCGGGACAGGGAGGAATACGCAGTATTTT.

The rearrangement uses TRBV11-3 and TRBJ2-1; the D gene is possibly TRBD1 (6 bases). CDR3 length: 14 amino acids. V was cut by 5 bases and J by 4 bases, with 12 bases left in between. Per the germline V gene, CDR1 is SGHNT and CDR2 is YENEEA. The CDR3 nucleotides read TGTGCCAGCAGCCCCGGGACATCGTACAATGAGCAGTTCTTC. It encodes CASSPGTSYNEQFF.

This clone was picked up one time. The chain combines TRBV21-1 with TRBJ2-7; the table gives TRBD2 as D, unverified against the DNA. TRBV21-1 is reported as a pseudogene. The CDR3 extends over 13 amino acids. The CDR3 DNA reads TGTGCCAGCTTAGGGGGGGTACTCGACGAGCAGTACTTC. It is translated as CASLGGVLDEQYF.

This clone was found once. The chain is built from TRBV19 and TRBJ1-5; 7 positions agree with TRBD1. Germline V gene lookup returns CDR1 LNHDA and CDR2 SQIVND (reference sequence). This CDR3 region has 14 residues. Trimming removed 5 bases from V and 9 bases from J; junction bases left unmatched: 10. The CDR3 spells CASSLQTGIRPQHF. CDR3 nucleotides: TGTGCCAGTAGTCTTCAGACAGGGATCCGGCCCCAGCATTTT.

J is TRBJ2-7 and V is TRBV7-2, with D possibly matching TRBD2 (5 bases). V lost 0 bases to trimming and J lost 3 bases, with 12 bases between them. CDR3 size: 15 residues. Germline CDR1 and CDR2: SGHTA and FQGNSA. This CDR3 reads CASSLAEEAGYEQYF. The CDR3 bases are TGTGCCAGCAGCTTAGCGGAGGAGGCCGGCTACGAGCAGTACTTC. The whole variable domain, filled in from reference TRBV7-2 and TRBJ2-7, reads GAGVSQSPSNKVTEKGKDVELRCDPISGHTALYWYRQSLGQGLEFLIYFQGNSAPDKSGLPSDRFSAERTGGSVSTLTIQRTQQEDSAVYLCASSLAEEAGYEQYFGPGTRLTVT.

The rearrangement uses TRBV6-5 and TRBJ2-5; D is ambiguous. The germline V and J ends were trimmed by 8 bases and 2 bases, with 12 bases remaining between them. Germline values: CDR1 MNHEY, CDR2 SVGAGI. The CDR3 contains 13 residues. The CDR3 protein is CASAVEYQETQYF. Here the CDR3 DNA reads TGTGCCAGCGCCGTAGAGTATCAAGAGACCCAGTACTTC.

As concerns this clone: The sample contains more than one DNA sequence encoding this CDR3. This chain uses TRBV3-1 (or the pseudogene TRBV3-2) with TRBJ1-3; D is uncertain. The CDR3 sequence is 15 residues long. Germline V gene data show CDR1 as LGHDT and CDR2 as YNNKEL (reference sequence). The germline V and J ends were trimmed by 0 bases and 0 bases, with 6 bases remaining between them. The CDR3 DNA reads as TGTGCCAGCAGCCAAGATACTGTCTCTGGAAACACCATATATTTT. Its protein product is CASSQDTVSGNTIYF.

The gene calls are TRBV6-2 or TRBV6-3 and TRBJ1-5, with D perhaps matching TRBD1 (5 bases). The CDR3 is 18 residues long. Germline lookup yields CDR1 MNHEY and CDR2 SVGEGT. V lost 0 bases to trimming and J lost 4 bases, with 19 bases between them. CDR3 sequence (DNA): TGTGCCAGCAGTTACTCGAAGTGGCCGATCAGGGTTAATCAGCCCCAGCATTTT. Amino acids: CASSYSKWPIRVNQPQHF.

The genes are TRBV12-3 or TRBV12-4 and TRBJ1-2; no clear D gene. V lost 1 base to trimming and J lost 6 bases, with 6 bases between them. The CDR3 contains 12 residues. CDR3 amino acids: CASSLGLNGYTF. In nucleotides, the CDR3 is TGTGCCAGCAGTTTAGGACTAAATGGCTACACCTTC.

The CDR3 spells CATSDFSQNYGYTF. In DNA, the CDR3 is TGTGCCACCAGTGATTTCTCCCAGAACTATGGCTACACCTTC. The chain has TRBV24-1 and TRBJ1-2; no reliable D call. Trimming cost V 1 base and J 2 bases, with 7 bases left between them. Germline assignment: CDR1 KGHDR and CDR2 SFDVKD. The CDR3 length is 14 residues.

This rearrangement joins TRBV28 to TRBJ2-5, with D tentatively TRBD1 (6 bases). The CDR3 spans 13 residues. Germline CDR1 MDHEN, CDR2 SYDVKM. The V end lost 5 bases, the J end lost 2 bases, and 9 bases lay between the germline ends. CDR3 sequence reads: CASSRTVQETQYF. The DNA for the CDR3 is TGTGCCAGCAGTCGGACAGTACAAGAGACCCAGTACTTC.

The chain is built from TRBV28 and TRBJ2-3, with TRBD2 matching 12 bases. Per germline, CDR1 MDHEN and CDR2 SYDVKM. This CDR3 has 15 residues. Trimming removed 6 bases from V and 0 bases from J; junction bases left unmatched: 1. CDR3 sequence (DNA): TGTGCCAGCAGGCTAGCGGGAGGGAGCACAGATACGCAGTATTTT. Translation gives CASRLAGGSTDTQYF.

CDR3 protein: CASGRVLNTEAFF. The CDR3 DNA is TGTGCCAGCGGCCGGGTCTTGAACACTGAAGCTTTCTTT. The rearrangement joins TRBV2 to TRBJ1-1, with D uncertain. The V end was cut by 8 bases, the J end by 0 bases, with 10 bases between. This CDR3 is built from 13 residues. Germline CDR1 and CDR2: SNHLY and FYNNEI. The variable domain in full, completed from reference TRBV2 and TRBJ1-1, reads EPEVTQTPSHQVTQMGQEVILRCVPISNHLYFYWYRQILGQKVEFLVSFYNNEISEKSEIFDDQFSVERPDGSNFTLKIRSTKLEDSAMYFCASGRVLNTEAFFGQGTRLTVV.

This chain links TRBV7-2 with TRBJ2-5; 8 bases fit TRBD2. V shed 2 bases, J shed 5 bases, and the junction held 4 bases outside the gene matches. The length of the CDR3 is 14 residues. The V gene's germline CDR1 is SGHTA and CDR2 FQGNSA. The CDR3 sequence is CASSLRAGVETQYF. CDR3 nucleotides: TGTGCCAGCAGCTTAAGAGCGGGAGTGGAGACCCAGTACTTC.

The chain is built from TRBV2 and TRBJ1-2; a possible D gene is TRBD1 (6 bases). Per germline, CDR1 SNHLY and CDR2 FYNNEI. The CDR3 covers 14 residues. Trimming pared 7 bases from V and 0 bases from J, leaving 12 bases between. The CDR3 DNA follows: TGTGCCAGCACGAGGCAGGGGCCTAACTATGGCTACACCTTC. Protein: CASTRQGPNYGYTF.

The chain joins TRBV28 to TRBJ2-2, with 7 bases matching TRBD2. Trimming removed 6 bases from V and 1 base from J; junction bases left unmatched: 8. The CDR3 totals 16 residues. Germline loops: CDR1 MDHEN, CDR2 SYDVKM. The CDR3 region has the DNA TGTGCCAGCAGCCCCCTGACTAGCCGGAACACCGGGGAGCTGTTTTTT. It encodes CASSPLTSRNTGELFF.